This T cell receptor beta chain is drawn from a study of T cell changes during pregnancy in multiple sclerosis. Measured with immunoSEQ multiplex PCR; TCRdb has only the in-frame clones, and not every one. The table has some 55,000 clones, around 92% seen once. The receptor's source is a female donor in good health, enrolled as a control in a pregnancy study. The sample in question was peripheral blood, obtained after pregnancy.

The CDR3 nucleotides read TGTGCCAGCAGTGAACATACGGGACTTAATGCCCAGCATTTT. Amino acids: CASSEHTGLNAQHF. The V gene is TRBV6-1, the J gene TRBJ1-5; perhaps TRBD1 as D (5 bases). The V gene's germline CDR1 is MNHNS and CDR2 SASEGT. V was cut by 2 bases and J by 11 bases, with 16 bases left in between. The CDR3 loop spans 14 amino acids.